These 32 T cell receptor beta chains came from one sample sequenced in a study of prognosis after radiotherapy for stage I lung cancer. By two-round multiplex PCR, the TCR beta CDR3 was amplified from genomic DNA. Primers were specific to each TRBV and TRBJ gene in first-round PCR. TCRdb fed the multiplex PCR reads into MiXCR, producing one record per CDR3 protein. The table shows about 24,000 distinct CDR3 sequences, with about 40% occurring only once. Sequencing used PBMCs, obtained before or after stereotactic body radiation therapy (not recorded which). These receptors were taken from a donor of 50 years or more with non-small cell lung cancer.

This clonotype was picked up one time. This probably arose from a read error, given a far larger clone one base away. The J gene is TRBJ1-1, the V gene TRBV6-4; D gene unclear. The CDR3 has 15 amino acids. Looked up from germline, CDR1 is MRHNA and CDR2 is SNTAGT. The DNA of the CDR3 is TGTGTCACTTATTCGCCTTATTTCGCGGGGACTGAAGCTTTCTTT. Protein sequence: CVTYSPYFAGTEAFF.

The V call is TRBV2, the J call TRBJ1-5; D is unclear. With 6 bases removed from V and 4 bases from J, the gap between germline ends came to 16 bases. The CDR3 is 15 amino acids. Germline lookup yields CDR1 SNHLY and CDR2 FYNNEI. The CDR3 loop is CASRAYGDSNQPQHF. DNA of the CDR3: TGTGCCAGCAGGGCCTACGGAGATAGTAATCAGCCCCAGCATTTT.

V is TRBV20-1 and J is TRBJ2-2, with D maybe TRBD2 (6 bases). V gave up 6 bases and J gave up 6 bases, with 17 bases separating them. The CDR3 length is 14 residues. The germline V gene has CDR1 DFQATT and CDR2 SNEGSKA (reference sequence). CDR3 bases: TGCAGTGCGCCTTTAGCGGTATGCCCCGGGGAGCTGTTTTTT. It yields the protein CSAPLAVCPGELFF.

This clonotype was observed at least ten times. This chain joins TRBV20-1 and TRBJ2-1; no clear D. Trimming removed 0 bases from V and 15 bases from J, with 21 bases in between. The CDR3 sequence is 14 residues long. Germline V gene sequence: CDR1 DFQATT, CDR2 SNEGSKA (reference sequence). CDR3 sequence (DNA): TGCAGTGCTAGAGATAACGTAAATGTTTTCGGTGGGTTCTTC. The encoded protein is CSARDNVNVFGGFF.

Turning to this clonotype: This may be a read error: a much more frequent sequence differs by one nucleotide. The chain has TRBV6-2 or TRBV6-3 and TRBJ2-7, with a tentative D call TRBD2 (6 bases). CDR1 and CDR2 (germline): MNHEY, SVGEGT. The CDR3 runs to 16 residues. The germline V and J ends were trimmed by 5 bases and 1 base, with 18 bases remaining between them. In DNA, the CDR3 is TGTGCCAGCAGTGACGAGGGACTTTTTTTTTCCTACGAGCAGTACTTC. Translation: CASSDEGLFFSYEQYF.

The chain links TRBV6-9 to TRBJ1-2; D possibly corresponds to TRBD1 (6 bases). The germline V gene has CDR1 MNHGY and CDR2 SVAAGI. Trimming removed 3 bases at V and 5 bases at J, with 19 bases between. There are 16 residues in the CDR3. Here the CDR3 reads CASSYSRTVGGYGYTF. The CDR3 DNA is TGTGCCAGCAGTTACTCACGGACAGTGGGTGGATATGGCTACACCTTC.

This clonotype was counted ten times or more. The rearrangement links TRBV7-9 to TRBJ2-1; the match to TRBD2 covers 9 bases. V was clipped by 3 bases and J by 6 bases; unmatched bases: 6. This CDR3 is built from 15 residues. Per the germline V gene, CDR1 is SEHNR and CDR2 is FQNEAQ (reference sequence). The CDR3 loop reads CASSLKLAGPNEQFF. CDR3 bases: TGTGCCAGCAGCTTGAAACTAGCGGGCCCCAATGAGCAGTTCTTC.

In its sample, this clonotype ranks as medium-sized (0.01 to 0.1%). The chain is built from TRBV20-1 and TRBJ1-2, with D maybe TRBD1 (6 bases). CDR3 length: 13 amino acids. The V end lost 1 base, the J end lost 0 bases, and 6 bases lay between the germline ends. Germline V gene data show CDR1 as DFQATT and CDR2 as SNEGSKA (reference sequence). CDR3 sequence reads: CSARGTANYGYTF. CDR3 coding DNA: TGCAGTGCTAGAGGGACAGCTAACTATGGCTACACCTTC.

This clonotype has ten or more counts. V and J are TRBV28 and TRBJ1-2, with unresolved D. Germline CDR1 MDHEN, CDR2 SYDVKM. This CDR3 region has 14 residues. V gave up 2 bases and J gave up 4 bases, with 11 bases separating them. CDR3 residues: CASSLTGSIYGYTF. The DNA for the CDR3 is TGTGCCAGCAGTTTAACTGGGAGCATCTATGGCTACACCTTC.

CDR3 sequence: CASSLASLAGFSGVELFF. CDR3 bases: TGTGCCAGCAGCTTAGCGAGCCTAGCGGGATTTTCTGGCGTGGAGCTGTTTTTT. The rearrangement links TRBV7-6 to TRBJ2-2; 9 positions agree with TRBD2. V shed 0 bases, J shed 10 bases, and the junction held 15 bases outside the gene matches. CDR1 and CDR2 from the germline V gene are SGHVS and FNYEAQ. This CDR3 region has 18 residues.

This clonotype came up many times. This rearrangement joins TRBV24-1 to TRBJ2-7; D uncertain. Germline loops: CDR1 KGHDR, CDR2 SFDVKD. Trimming removed 2 bases from V and 3 bases from J, with 7 bases in between. The CDR3 has 13 amino acids. Here the CDR3 DNA reads TGTGCCACCAGTGATTCAAGGTACTACGAGCAGTACTTC. It specifies CATSDSRYYEQYF.

The rearrangement links TRBV10-2 to TRBJ2-7; TRBD2 agrees at 7 bases. V shed 6 bases and J 7 bases; nucleotides not matched to a gene: 18. CDR3 length: 16 residues. From germline, CDR1 is WSHSY and CDR2 SAAADI. Written as DNA, the CDR3 is TGCGCCAGCAGCCTATCCGCCGGGACTAAGGCGGGGGAGCAGTACTTC. Translated, it gives CASSLSAGTKAGEQYF.

By share, this clonotype counts as medium-sized. The chain is built from TRBV27 and TRBJ2-1; the D is unclear. CDR1 MNHEY and CDR2 SMNVEV come from the germline V gene (reference sequence). The ends were cut back, 3 bases at V and 5 bases at J, with 5 bases in the middle. The CDR3 has 12 residues. CDR3 in DNA: TGTGCCAGCAGTTTGACCAACAATGAGCAGTTCTTC. It is translated as CASSLTNNEQFF.

This clonotype came up many times. J is TRBJ1-5 and V is TRBV10-3; D gene unclear. In germline, CDR1 is ENHRY, CDR2 SYGVKD. V lost 3 bases and J lost 6, with 15 bases in between. This CDR3 comprises 15 residues. The CDR3 spells CAISDVGKSGQPQHF. The CDR3 coding sequence is TGTGCCATCAGTGACGTGGGGAAGTCTGGTCAGCCCCAGCATTTT.

Ten or more counts support this clonotype. The junction shows a germline mismatch at one end, possibly a read error. The J gene is TRBJ2-7, the V gene TRBV5-4; 14 bases are shared with TRBD2. The CDR3 contains 14 residues. Germline values: CDR1 SGHNT, CDR2 YYREEE (reference sequence). CDR3 sequence: CASSLTGTSGSSGF. The CDR3 bases are TGTGCCAGCAGCTTGACCGGGACTAGCGGGAGTAGCGGCTTC.

This clonotype was counted at least ten times. The rearrangement uses TRBV19 and TRBJ2-5; TRBD2 matches at 8 bases. V was pared by 4 bases and J by 4 bases, with 8 bases of the junction left unmatched. Germline V gene data show CDR1 as LNHDA and CDR2 as SQIVND (reference sequence). CDR3 size: 15 residues. The CDR3 sequence is CASSTNGGAGETQYF. In DNA, the CDR3 is TGTGCCAGTAGTACCAACGGGGGGGCGGGAGAGACCCAGTACTTC.

V gene TRBV6-1 combines with J gene TRBJ1-5; D possibly corresponds to TRBD1 (5 bases). Trimming took off 7 bases at V and 3 bases at J, with 7 bases between the two ends. The CDR3 covers 12 residues. From germline, CDR1 is MNHNS and CDR2 SASEGT. The CDR3 DNA reads TGTGCCAGCACCAGGGACAATCAGCCCCAGCATTTT. Translating gives CASTRDNQPQHF.

This clonotype is medium-sized. V usage is TRBV6-1 and J usage is TRBJ2-7; D is unresolved. Germline V gives CDR1 MNHNS, CDR2 SASEGT. The CDR3 covers 12 residues. The ends were cut back, 6 bases at V and 2 bases at J, with 8 bases in the middle. CDR3 bases: TGTGCCAGCAGCCAAACGACCTACGAGCAGTACTTC. It encodes CASSQTTYEQYF.

Ten or more counts support this clonotype. This sequence joins TRBV2 and TRBJ2-2, with D perhaps matching TRBD2 (6 bases). The CDR3 runs to 13 residues. Between the trimmed V and J ends, which lost 4 bases and 7 bases, there was a span of 10 bases. The germline V gene has CDR1 SNHLY and CDR2 FYNNEI. The CDR3 protein is CASSVGGDGELFF. DNA of the CDR3: TGTGCCAGCAGTGTCGGCGGGGACGGGGAGCTGTTTTTT.

This clonotype is medium-sized in the sample. This chain uses TRBV28 with TRBJ2-7; maybe TRBD2 (6 bases). V was cut by 5 bases and J by 1 base, with 9 bases left in between. Germline V gene sequence: CDR1 MDHEN, CDR2 SYDVKM. This CDR3 is 13 amino acids long. CDR3 sequence: CASSGGYSYEQYF. In DNA, the CDR3 is TGTGCCAGCAGTGGAGGGTATTCCTACGAGCAGTACTTC.

V and J are TRBV7-6 and TRBJ1-3, with 10 positions matching TRBD1. This CDR3 has 18 residues. The germline V gene has CDR1 SGHVS and CDR2 FNYEAQ. V shed 5 bases and J 2 bases; nucleotides not matched to a gene: 12. The CDR3 DNA is TGTGCCAGCAGCGCTTCAATTGCCGGGACAGGGGCTGGAAACACCATATATTTT. Residues: CASSASIAGTGAGNTIYF. The entire variable domain, with the rest obtained from reference TRBV7-6 and TRBJ1-3, is as follows: GAGVSQSPRYKVTKRGQDVALRCDPISGHVSLYWYRQALGQGPEFLTYFNYEAQQDKSGLPNDRFSAERPEGSISTLTIQRTEQRDSAMYRCASSASIAGTGAGNTIYFGEGSWLTVV.

This clonotype has ten or more counts. The chain uses TRBV6-4 and TRBJ2-5; possible D gene TRBD1, 6 bases. V lost 3 bases to trimming and J lost 2 bases, with 10 bases between them. CDR1 is MRHNA and CDR2 is SNTAGT in the germline V gene. CDR3 length: 14 residues. The CDR3 coding sequence is TGTGCCAGCAGTGAAAGGACAGCGCAAGAGACCCAGTACTTC. Encoded protein: CASSERTAQETQYF.

The V call is TRBV20-1, the J call TRBJ1-2; possible D gene TRBD1, 5 bases. Germline lookup yields CDR1 DFQATT and CDR2 SNEGSKA (reference sequence). The CDR3 is made up of 12 amino acids. V lost 5 bases and J 10 bases, leaving 17 bases between the germline ends. CDR3 in DNA: TGCAGTGCTCATTCTCAGGGTCAGGACTACACCTTC. Its translation is CSAHSQGQDYTF.

This clonotype was seen many times. This chain links TRBV11-3 with TRBJ2-1; D gene unclear. The CDR3 sequence is 13 residues long. Trimming took off 2 bases at V and 5 bases at J, with 7 bases between the two ends. The germline CDR1 and CDR2 sequences are SGHNT and YENEEA. CDR3 sequence: CASSLITDNEQFF. The CDR3 DNA reads as TGTGCCAGCAGCTTAATCACGGACAATGAGCAGTTCTTC.

This clonotype was seen at least ten times. This chain joins TRBV7-3 and TRBJ2-3; D is uncertain. V was pared by 1 base and J by 0 bases, with 11 bases between. The CDR3 has 16 amino acids. CDR1 and CDR2 (germline): SGHTA, FQGTGA. The CDR3 here is CASSLIPGGSTDTQYF. CDR3 DNA sequence: TGTGCCAGCAGCTTAATTCCGGGTGGGAGCACAGATACGCAGTATTTT.

The chain carries TRBV6-5 and TRBJ2-6; no clear D. This CDR3 region has 15 residues. Germline CDR1 and CDR2: MNHEY and SVGAGI. The V end lost 1 base, the J end lost 1 base, and 5 bases lay between the germline ends. CDR3 sequence reads: CASSYWGSGANVLTF. CDR3 sequence (DNA): TGTGCCAGCAGTTACTGGGGTTCTGGGGCCAACGTCCTGACTTTC.

The V gene is TRBV7-9, the J gene TRBJ2-1; TRBD2 is a possible D gene (6 bases). The germline V and J ends were trimmed by 9 bases and 8 bases, with 26 bases remaining between them. CDR1 is SEHNR and CDR2 is FQNEAQ in the germline V gene (reference sequence). This CDR3 comprises 16 residues. CDR3 amino acids: CARSALLAREVYEQFF. The CDR3 DNA is TGTGCCAGAAGCGCCCTGTTGGCGAGGGAGGTGTATGAGCAGTTCTTC.

In regard to this clonotype: A junction boundary mismatches the germline segment, possibly from a read error. This chain joins TRBV20-1 and TRBJ1-1; 9 nucleotides agree with TRBD1. Germline CDR1 reads DFQATT; CDR2 reads SNEGSKA (reference sequence). CDR3 length equals 16 residues. Written as DNA, the CDR3 is TGCAGTTCTAGAGCTCCTTCCGGGACAGGGCGGACTGAAGCTTTCTTT. Translation gives CSSRAPSGTGRTEAFF.

The gene calls are TRBV19 and TRBJ2-2, with TRBD1 matching 11 bases. Germline CDR1 reads LNHDA; CDR2 reads SQIVND (reference sequence). After removal of 7 bases from V and 11 bases from J, the junction contained 6 bases not matched to a gene. The CDR3 totals 13 residues. The CDR3 sequence: CASIPGTGGELFF. CDR3 DNA: TGTGCCAGTATCCCGGGGACAGGGGGAGAGCTGTTTTTT.

This clonotype occurred once. A read error is likely here: a far larger clone is one base away. The V gene is TRBV12-3 or TRBV12-4, the J gene TRBJ1-1; TRBD1 matches at 8 bases. This CDR3 region has 17 residues. The junction had 13 bases not matched to a gene; V was cut back by 6 bases and J by 1 base. The CDR3 region is CASRTDRVRNTNTEAFF. As DNA, the CDR3 is TGTGCCAGCAGGACGGACAGGGTGCGTAATACGAACACTGAAGCTTTCTTT.

V usage is TRBV20-1 and J usage is TRBJ2-5; possibly TRBD1 for D (6 bases). CDR3 length equals 14 residues. V was pared by 3 bases and J by 5 bases, with 16 bases between. The germline CDR1 and CDR2 sequences are DFQATT and SNEGSKA (reference sequence). The CDR3 bases are TGCAGTGCTAGTCCGTGGGGGCAGGGGGAGACCCAGTACTTC. Encoded protein: CSASPWGQGETQYF.

This chain connects TRBV6-5 to TRBJ2-1; 7 bases fit TRBD1. Germline loops: CDR1 MNHEY, CDR2 SVGAGI. This CDR3 comprises 15 residues. The junction had 8 bases not matched to a gene; V was cut back by 4 bases and J by 5 bases. CDR3 amino acids: CASSSQGERDNEQFF. The CDR3, as DNA: TGTGCCAGCAGTTCCCAGGGGGAAAGGGACAATGAGCAGTTCTTC.